This is a list of T cell receptor beta chains from one sample in a study of cytomegalovirus exposure and HLA in healthy donors. Assay: immunoSEQ multiplex PCR; the TCRdb copy retains only in-frame clones and omits some. This sample yields 100,000 to 150,000 clones, of which over 70% are seen a single time; around 1.3% belongs to the top ten. The sample consisted of PBMCs. All receptors derive from a female donor in good health and CMV-seronegative. Both conserved end residues are part of each CDR3. A D gene is named only where the DNA matches it firmly. Clone sizes are given selectively: once, few, many, or a class where the clone is expanded.

>.|.|TRBJ2-5|TRBV5-5
TGTGCCACCGGGCCCCCGACAGTAGAGACCCAGTACTTC
CATGPPTVETQYF
>TRBD1|.|TRBJ1-2|TRBV18
TGTGCCAGCTCACGGGACAGGGGCGCCGGTGTCTATGGCTACACCTTC
CASSRDRGAGVYGYTF
>.|few|TRBJ1-2|TRBV30
TGTGCCTGGAGCCCCGGGGGGCCGACCCTTTTC
CAWSPGGPTLF
>TRBD1|.|TRBJ2-7|TRBV7-3
TGTGCCAGCAGCCTATCCGGGACAGGGGGCTACGAGCAGTACTTC
CASSLSGTGGYEQYF
>TRBD2|.|TRBJ2-1|TRBV18
TGTGCCAGCTCGTTGAGCGGGGGTTACAATGAGCAGTTCTTC
CASSLSGGYNEQFF
>.|.|TRBJ1-5|TRBV19
TGTGCCAGTAGACCCCAAAAAGGACAGAATCAGCCCCAGCATTTT
CASRPQKGQNQPQHF
>.|.|TRBJ2-1|TRBV30
TGTGCCTGGACTGGGGGGTATAATCGACCTCGGTTCTTC
CAWTGGYNRPRFF
>TRBD1|.|TRBJ1-2|TRBV10-3
TGTGCCATCGGGCAGGGGGAATCATGGGGCTACACCTTC
CAIGQGESWGYTF
>TRBD2|few|TRBJ2-7|TRBV19
TGTGCCAGTAGCCTACTAGCGGGGGAAGTCTACGAGCAGTACTTC
CASSLLAGEVYEQYF
>.|.|TRBJ2-3|TRBV5-1
TGCGCCAGCAGCTTTTCAGGGTACACAGATACGCAGTATTTT
CASSFSGYTDTQYF
>TRBD2|few|TRBJ2-1|TRBV2
TGTGCCAGCAGTGTGGCGGGGGGGGGCTACAATGAGCAGTTCTTC
CASSVAGGGYNEQFF
>.|.|TRBJ1-2|TRBV5-4
TGTGCCAGCAGCATTGGGACATCCTCTAACTATGGCTACACCTTC
CASSIGTSSNYGYTF
>.|.|TRBJ2-1|TRBV7-9
TGTGCCAGCAGCTTAACTGTGTTCAATGAGCAGTTCTTC
CASSLTVFNEQFF
>.|.|TRBJ1-5|TRBV10-2
TGCGCCAGCAGGGACAGATTCAATCAGCCCCAGCATTTT
CASRDRFNQPQHF
>.|.|TRBJ2-2|TRBV5-6
TGTGCCAGCAGCTTGTCTGGGGAGCTGTTTTTT
CASSLSGELFF
>.|.|TRBJ1-1|TRBV10-3
TGTGCCATCAGTGAGTTAGTCCGGGACAAGGAGAACACTGAAGCTTTCTTT
CAISELVRDKENTEAFF
>.|once|TRBJ1-5|TRBV27
TGTGCCAGCAGTTTAGGGGGGGGAGTGAAGCCCCAGCATTTT
CASSLGGGVKPQHF
>.|.|TRBJ1-5|TRBV7-9
TGTGCCAGCAGCCCCCTTGGAGGGAACCCCCAGCATTTT
CASSPLGGNPQHF
>TRBD1|.|TRBJ2-3|TRBV28
TGTGCCAGCAGTGGCGGCGAGACAGGGCATGAGGATACGCAGTATTTT
CASSGGETGHEDTQYF
>TRBD1|.|TRBJ2-2|TRBV30
TGTGCCTGGAGTGTGCGATCGGGACAGGGGGCCCTCGGGGAGCTGTTTTTT
CAWSVRSGQGALGELFF
>.|.|TRBJ1-3|TRBV5-6
TGTGCCAGCAGCACGGGACTTTCAGGAAACACCATATATTTT
CASSTGLSGNTIYF
>TRBD1|once|TRBJ2-7|TRBV7-3
TGTGCCAGCAGCGTCGGGACAGGGGCCTACGAGCAGTACTTC
CASSVGTGAYEQYF
>TRBD1|.|TRBJ2-7|TRBV5-4
TGTGCCAGCAGCTTGGGGCGGACAGGGGGAGGTTACGAGCAGTACTTC
CASSLGRTGGGYEQYF
>.|.|TRBJ2-7|TRBV30
TGTGCCTGGAGTTCCACCCGGGACTCAGGGCAGTACTTC
CAWSSTRDSGQYF
>.|.|TRBJ1-2|TRBV29-1
TGCAGCGCGGGATCCGGGATGAGCTATGGCTACACCTTC
CSAGSGMSYGYTF
>.|.|TRBJ2-2|TRBV18
TGTGCCAGCTCCCTCCAGGGGAACACCGGGGAGCTGTTTTTT
CASSLQGNTGELFF
>.|few|TRBJ1-5|TRBV30
TGTGCCTGGGCCCGACAGAGAAGTCAGCCCCAGCATTTT
CAWARQRSQPQHF
>.|once|TRBJ2-5|TRBV30
TGTGCCTGGAATTCCAGGGGCCCTTGGGAGCAGTACTTC
CAWNSRGPWEQYF
>TRBD1|.|TRBJ1-1|TRBV19
TGTGCCAGTAGTTCGGACAGGGCCCGTCGCGGGACTGAAGCTTTCTTT
CASSSDRARRGTEAFF
>TRBD1|.|TRBJ1-1|TRBV18
TGTGCCAGCTCACGTACAGGGGTGAACACTGAAGCTTTCTTT
CASSRTGVNTEAFF
>.|.|TRBJ1-2|TRBV2
TGTGCCAGCAGTGGTTTATTACAGGCCTCTCATGGCTACACCTTC
CASSGLLQASHGYTF
>TRBD1|.|TRBJ1-3|TRBV6-1
TGTGCCAGCAGTACGGGACAGGGGGGAAACACCATATATTTT
CASSTGQGGNTIYF
>.|.|TRBJ1-6|TRBV10-3
TGTGCCATCAGTGCATTCACAGGGAATTCACCCCTCCACTTT
CAISAFTGNSPLHF
>.|.|TRBJ2-3|TRBV7-2
TGTGCCAGCAGCTTAGCGCGGGGGCCCACAGATACGCAGTATTTT
CASSLARGPTDTQYF
>.|.|TRBJ2-5|TRBV7-3
TGTGCCAGCAACCACTCCGATCAAGAGACCCAGTACTTC
CASNHSDQETQYF
>.|.|TRBJ1-1|TRBV4-1
TGCGCCAGCAGCGAGTTTCGGGGGGCCTCTGAAGCTTTCTTT
CASSEFRGASEAFF
>TRBD2|.|TRBJ2-1|TRBV6-6
TGTGCCAGCAGCGCCGGGACTAGCGGGAGGAATGAGCAGTTCTTC
CASSAGTSGRNEQFF
>.|.|TRBJ2-3|TRBV9
TGTGCCAGCAGCGGACCGACAAGCACAGATACGCAGTATTTT
CASSGPTSTDTQYF
>TRBD1|once|TRBJ1-2|TRBV5-1
TGCGCCAGCAGCTTGGGTCCAGGGGGGAGGAGTGGCTACACCTTC
CASSLGPGGRSGYTF
>TRBD2|.|TRBJ2-3|TRBV5-6
TGTGCCAGCAGCCGGACTAGCGGGGGGGATAGCACAGATACGCAGTATTTT
CASSRTSGGDSTDTQYF
>TRBD1|.|TRBJ2-1|TRBV27
TGTGCCAGCAGTTTAGGGACAGCCTTAAACAATGAGCAGTTCTTC
CASSLGTALNNEQFF
>TRBD2|.|TRBJ2-7|TRBV5-1
TGCGCCAGCAGCTTGGGGCTAGCGGAGAGCTACGAGCAGTACTTC
CASSLGLAESYEQYF